This TCR beta chain emerged from a study of cytomegalovirus exposure and HLA in healthy donors. In the study overall: About 85 million unique TCRs from HLA-typed donors were held in an early release of data.

All the people who gave samples were healthy bone marrow donors. As for this clone: Its target is unknown.

The PCR contained 60 Vbeta and 13 Jbeta primers. TCRdb's copy holds only in-frame clones and misses some; the assay was immunoSEQ multiplex PCR. The data contain some 200,000 clones, roughly 80% of them seen just once; the ten biggest clones take up 15% to 19%. Study-level points and caveats: Being productive about 90% or about 30% of the time was typical of most TCR beta V segments in an earlier analysis.

The source of this sequence is a man between 40 and 49 years old in good health and CMV-seronegative. The sequencing sample was made of PBMCs.

The CDR3 coding sequence is TGTGCCAGCAGCCTGGACTGGGGCAATGAGCAGTTCTTC. It yields the protein CASSLDWGNEQFF. This chain joins TRBV7-8 and TRBJ2-1, with D perhaps TRBD2 (5 bases). Germline V CDR1 and CDR2: SGHVS, FQNEAQ. With 5 bases removed from V and 6 bases from J, the gap between germline ends came to 11 bases. CDR3 length: 13 amino acids.